The 25 T cell receptor beta chains below come from one sample, sequenced in a study of T cell repertoires in cytomegalovirus infection. TCRdb re-analysed the reads in MiXCR, keeping a single row per CDR3 protein. The table includes about 680,000 distinct CDR3 sequences, 20% to 25% detected once. What was sequenced was CD8+ T cells from PBMCs. These receptors were taken from a human donor in good health (CMV status not recorded). Some clones in this sample may be carry-over from other donors' samples.

This clonotype was detected many times. This chain links TRBV2 with TRBJ1-6; D perhaps matches TRBD1 (5 bases). Germline V gene sequence: CDR1 SNHLY, CDR2 FYNNEI. The CDR3 runs to 16 residues. The V gene lost 3 bases and the J gene lost 8 bases, with 17 bases spanning the gap. The CDR3 nucleotides are TGTGCCAGCAGTGACAGGGAAGGGCTGGTAGATTCACCCCTCCACTTT. This encodes CASSDREGLVDSPLHF.

This clonotype was found many times. The gene calls are TRBV10-3 and TRBJ1-2; 8 bases align to TRBD1. This CDR3 is 15 amino acids long. CDR1 and CDR2 from the germline V gene are ENHRY and SYGVKD. V gave up 6 bases and J gave up 1 base; unmatched junction bases: 7. CDR3 in amino acids: CAIRVGQGDNYGYTF. In DNA form, the CDR3 reads TGTGCCATCAGGGTTGGACAGGGCGATAACTATGGCTACACCTTC.

The sample holds a few counts of this clonotype. This chain connects TRBV27 to TRBJ2-1, with D uncertain. Looked up from germline, CDR1 is MNHEY and CDR2 is SMNVEV (reference sequence). The V end was cut by 3 bases, the J end by 12 bases, with 9 bases between. The CDR3 has 11 amino acids. CDR3 protein: CASSLARTQFF. In DNA, the CDR3 is TGTGCCAGCAGTTTGGCCCGAACGCAGTTCTTC.

This clonotype appeared a few times. V gene TRBV10-2 combines with J gene TRBJ1-1; D gene unclear. The CDR3 runs to 13 residues. CDR1 is WSHSY, CDR2 SAAADI, per germline. Trimming cost V 2 bases and J 5 bases, with 9 bases left between them. For the CDR3, the DNA is TGCGCCAGCAGTGAGGACGAGCTTACTGAAGCTTTCTTT. It yields the protein CASSEDELTEAFF.

The chain uses TRBV5-6 and TRBJ1-2; D call uncertain. Germline V gene data show CDR1 as SGHDT and CDR2 as YYEEEE. The CDR3 runs to 14 residues. V lost 6 bases, J lost 5 bases, and 17 bases lay in between. The CDR3 bases are TGTGCCAGCATGAACCTGCCGGGGTCGTATGGCTACACCTTC. Its protein is CASMNLPGSYGYTF.

This chain connects TRBV20-1 to TRBJ1-2, with D tentatively TRBD1 (5 bases). The germline V gene has CDR1 DFQATT and CDR2 SNEGSKA (reference sequence). Trimming stripped 5 bases from V and 3 bases from J, with 16 bases between. This CDR3 comprises 14 residues. CDR3 bases: TGCAGTGCTGACAACTTACAGGAGGACTATGGCTACACCTTC. Translated: CSADNLQEDYGYTF.

This clonotype was picked up many times. The chain links TRBV28 to TRBJ1-3; D is possibly TRBD1 (5 bases). This CDR3 comprises 13 residues. Germline CDR1 reads MDHEN; CDR2 reads SYDVKM. V was shortened by 8 bases and J by 2 bases, with 10 bases between the two germline ends. CDR3 in DNA: TGTGCCAGCCGGGGGGGGACTGGAAACACCATATATTTT. This sequence encodes CASRGGTGNTIYF.

This clonotype was counted between two and nine times. The chain employs TRBV13 and TRBJ1-1; D remains unclear. V was pared by 5 bases and J by 11 bases, with 15 bases between. The CDR3 extends over 12 amino acids. In germline, CDR1 is PRHDT, CDR2 FYEKMQ (reference sequence). The DNA for the CDR3 is TGTGCCAGCAGCCCCTCAAGTAGAGGCGCTTTCTTT. Translated: CASSPSSRGAFF.

In its sample, this clonotype was seen many times. The chain links TRBV7-2 to TRBJ2-5; a weak D match, TRBD1 (5 bases). CDR1 and CDR2 (germline): SGHTA, FQGNSA. V was cut by 5 bases and J by 3 bases, with 13 bases left in between. This CDR3 is built from 14 residues. This CDR3 is CASSPGPPEETQYF. The DNA for the CDR3 is TGTGCCAGCAGCCCAGGGCCACCCGAAGAGACCCAGTACTTC. The variable domain in full, completed from reference TRBV7-2 and TRBJ2-5, reads GAGVSQSPSNKVTEKGKDVELRCDPISGHTALYWYRQSLGQGLEFLIYFQGNSAPDKSGLPSDRFSAERTGGSVSTLTIQRTQQEDSAVYLCASSPGPPEETQYFGPGTRLLVL.

At least ten counts were recorded for this clonotype. This sequence joins TRBV7-2 and TRBJ1-1; weak D call: TRBD1 (5 bases). The germline V gene has CDR1 SGHTA and CDR2 FQGNSA. Trimming left V 2 bases short and J 8 bases short, with 24 bases between. The CDR3 extends over 17 amino acids. The CDR3 nucleotides are TGTGCCAGCAGCTTAAGTCGACCGGGACGGATATTTTTGGAAGCTTTCTTT. Translated: CASSLSRPGRIFLEAFF.

The chain uses TRBV18 and TRBJ2-7; TRBD1 matches 8 bases. The CDR3 sequence is 16 residues long. Unmatched junction bases numbered 12, after V lost 5 bases and J lost 3 bases. Germline V CDR1 and CDR2: KGHSH, LQKENI. The CDR3 bases are TGTGCCAGCTCATCGGAAGATTGGACAGGGAACTACGAGCAGTACTTC. Amino acids: CASSSEDWTGNYEQYF. Combining the CDR3 with reference TRBV18 and TRBJ2-7 gives the whole variable domain NAGVMQNPRHLVRRRGQEARLRCSPMKGHSHVYWYRQLPEEGLKFMVYLQKENIIDESGMPKERFSAEFPKEGPSILRIQQVVRGDSAAYFCASSSEDWTGNYEQYFGPGTRLTVT.

This clonotype was counted at least ten times. The chain has TRBV23-1 and TRBJ2-7; the D is unclear. TRBV23-1 is an open reading frame, and its role is uncertain. The length of the CDR3 is 11 residues. Trimming took off 3 bases at V and 2 bases at J, with 2 bases between the two ends. The CDR3 nucleotides read TGCGCCAGCAGTCATACCTACGAGCAGTACTTC. Amino acid sequence: CASSHTYEQYF.

This clonotype appeared many times. J is TRBJ2-7 and V is TRBV7-2; D call uncertain. The CDR3 is 13 residues long. V was pared by 5 bases and J by 2 bases, with 10 bases between. The germline gives CDR1 SGHTA, CDR2 FQGNSA. CDR3 in amino acids: CASSRLAPYEQYF. In nucleotides, the CDR3 is TGTGCCAGCAGCCGCCTTGCCCCCTACGAGCAGTACTTC.

The sample holds a few counts of this clonotype. The gene calls are TRBV15 and TRBJ2-5; D gene ambiguous. Trimming removed 4 bases from V and 1 base from J, with 10 bases in between. Germline V gives CDR1 LNHNV, CDR2 YYDKDF (reference sequence). This CDR3 region has 14 residues. The CDR3 DNA sequence: TGTGCCACCAGCACCCAGACATTCCAAGAGACCCAGTACTTC. It codes for CATSTQTFQETQYF.

The V call is TRBV4-2, the J call TRBJ2-1; 7 nucleotides agree with TRBD2. There are 17 residues in the CDR3. V was clipped by 4 bases and J by 3 bases; unmatched bases: 12. The germline V gene has CDR1 LGHNA and CDR2 YNFKEQ. CDR3 bases: TGTGCCAGCAGCCGACAGACTAGCAGGGAATACTACAATGAGCAGTTCTTC. Translating gives CASSRQTSREYYNEQFF.

The chain carries TRBV20-1 and TRBJ2-2; D unresolved. The CDR3 is 16 residues long. Trimming took off 4 bases at V and 2 bases at J, with 17 bases between the two ends. Germline CDR1 is DFQATT and CDR2 is SNEGSKA (reference sequence). CDR3 sequence (DNA): TGCAGTGCTACCGCCTGGCGGCTCACTAACACCGGGGAGCTGTTTTTT. Protein product: CSATAWRLTNTGELFF.

This clonotype was observed a handful of times. V usage is TRBV7-2 and J usage is TRBJ2-3; 9 bases map to TRBD1. CDR3 length equals 15 residues. V shed 2 bases, J shed 6 bases, and the junction held 6 bases outside the gene matches. Germline V gives CDR1 SGHTA, CDR2 FQGNSA. CDR3 loop: CASSLSDRGTDTQYF. The CDR3 nucleotides are TGTGCCAGCAGCTTATCTGACAGGGGGACGGATACGCAGTATTTT.

This chain connects TRBV4-2 to TRBJ2-7, with D tentatively TRBD1 or TRBD2 (5 bases each). Germline values: CDR1 LGHNA, CDR2 YNFKEQ. Trimming cost V 0 bases and J 3 bases, with 12 bases left between them. The CDR3 length is 15 residues. DNA of the CDR3: TGTGCCAGCAGCCAAGATTGGGGGTTCGGCTACGAGCAGTACTTC. The encoded protein is CASSQDWGFGYEQYF.

The table lists this clonotype with many counts. V is TRBV7-2 and J is TRBJ2-7; the D is unclear. This CDR3 contains 11 residues. Trimming removed 4 bases at V and 3 bases at J, with 4 bases between. CDR1 SGHTA and CDR2 FQGNSA come from the germline V gene. CDR3 residues: CASSSLYEQYF. The DNA of the CDR3 is TGTGCCAGCAGCTCCCTCTACGAGCAGTACTTC.

This clonotype has more than one count but fewer than ten. The gene calls are TRBV2 and TRBJ2-3; 9 bases are a match to TRBD1. CDR3 length: 17 residues. Germline loops: CDR1 SNHLY, CDR2 FYNNEI. The V gene end was trimmed by 4 bases and the J gene end by 2 bases; junction bases not matched to a gene: 10. The CDR3 spells CASSVKGQGTPTDTQYF. The CDR3 DNA is TGTGCCAGCAGTGTAAAGGGACAGGGAACTCCCACAGATACGCAGTATTTT.

In the case of this clonotype: This may be a read error, as it is one base from a much larger clone. CDR3 sequence reads: CASSFSGDWNTEAFF. CDR3 coding DNA: TGTGCCAGCAGTTTCTCGGGTGACTGGAACACTGAAGCTTTCTTT. The gene calls are TRBV6-6 and TRBJ1-1; D is ambiguous. This CDR3 comprises 15 residues. V lost 4 bases and J lost 1, with 13 bases in between. Germline lookup yields CDR1 MNHNY and CDR2 SVGAGI (reference sequence).

This clonotype was counted ten times or more. This chain links TRBV4-1 with TRBJ1-5; D is unresolved. Germline CDR1 and CDR2: MGHRA and YSYEKL. The V end lost 4 bases, the J end lost 6 bases, and 10 bases lay between the germline ends. CDR3 length equals 13 residues. CDR3 amino acids: CASSLEASQPQHF. The CDR3 bases are TGCGCCAGCAGCCTAGAGGCTAGTCAGCCCCAGCATTTT.

The chain joins TRBV27 to TRBJ2-5; weak D call: TRBD2 (6 bases). Trimming took off 1 base at V and 2 bases at J, with 17 bases between the two ends. There are 17 residues in the CDR3. CDR1 and CDR2 from the germline V gene are MNHEY and SMNVEV (reference sequence). The CDR3 bases are TGTGCCAGCAGTTTATACCCCCCGGGAGACAGTCAAGAGACCCAGTACTTC. Translated, it gives CASSLYPPGDSQETQYF.

The chain recombines TRBV6-2 or TRBV6-3 with TRBJ2-7, with 9 bases matching TRBD1. CDR3 length equals 10 residues. The germline CDR1 and CDR2 sequences are MNHEY and SVGEGT. CDR3 DNA: TGTGCCAGCGGACCCTGGACAGGGGACGTC. It encodes CASGPWTGDV.

The chain employs TRBV10-2 and TRBJ1-2; D might be TRBD1 (5 bases). V lost 4 bases, J lost 4 bases, and 13 bases lay in between. Germline V CDR1 and CDR2: WSHSY, SAAADI. This CDR3 comprises 14 residues. CDR3 in DNA: TGCGCCAGCAGTGCTCGGGGCGGAAGCTATGGCTACACCTTC. This sequence encodes CASSARGGSYGYTF.